This T cell receptor (beta chain) was retrieved from a study of blood T cells in healthy people across ages. This clonotype was observed many times. Alongside a J-beta primer mix, a sample-barcoded 5' primer served in a second PCR lasting roughly 7 to 11 cycles. TCRdb processed the 5' RACE reads anew with MiXCR; each CDR3 protein has one entry. The table includes 900,000 to 950,000 distinct CDR3 sequences, approximately 32% detected once. The V and J ends lost 10 bases and 4 bases respectively, with 17 bases between them. Germline assignment: CDR1 MNHNS and CDR2 SASEGT. The CDR3 has 13 amino acids. A further study also used this sample, focusing on T cells of mothers and their children.

J is TRBJ2-7 and V is TRBV6-1; D remains ambiguous. Input material: blood. The sequence derives from a woman aged 40 to 50 in good health. CDR3 nucleotide sequence: TGTGCCACCCGAACCTTTGCGAGTTACGAGCAGTACTTC. Protein sequence: CATRTFASYEQYF.